Shown below are 16 T cell receptor beta chains from a single sample sequenced in a study of molecular identifiers for immune sequencing clone quantification. TCRdb ran MiXCR on the PCR reads and lists one entry per CDR3 protein. The top ten hold 0.85% to 1% of the sample, which has approximately 97,000 distinct CDR3 sequences, more than 20% seen once. Sequenced: naive CD8+ T cells from blood, with Jurkat cell RNA spiked in. The subset is: FACS-sorted CD8+CD4-CCR7+CD45RA+ naive T cells. These receptors were taken from a human donor in good health. Some libraries in this study had Jurkat cell RNA spiked in.

This clonotype was seen ten or more times. This chain links TRBV5-6 with TRBJ1-5; 7 positions agree with TRBD1. Germline values: CDR1 SGHDT, CDR2 YYEEEE. V was pared by 2 bases and J by 5 bases, with 13 bases of the junction left unmatched. The CDR3 is made up of 17 amino acids. CDR3: CASSLGGGGGPYQPQHF. CDR3 sequence (DNA): TGTGCCAGCAGCTTAGGAGGGGGCGGGGGTCCGTATCAGCCCCAGCATTTT.

This clonotype was counted ten times or more. This chain joins TRBV5-6 and TRBJ2-3; D is undetermined. Trimming cost V 1 base and J 2 bases, with 5 bases left between them. The CDR3 has 13 amino acids. Germline lookup yields CDR1 SGHDT and CDR2 YYEEEE. In nucleotides, the CDR3 is TGTGCCAGCAGCTTGTCGGACACAGATACGCAGTATTTT. Protein sequence: CASSLSDTDTQYF.

J is TRBJ2-3 and V is TRBV10-1; D gene ambiguous. The CDR3 runs 17 residues. Trimming took off 3 bases at V and 1 base at J, with 17 bases between the two ends. In germline, CDR1 is WNHNN, CDR2 SYGVQD (reference sequence). The CDR3 protein is CASSDLSGVSRTDTQYF. The CDR3 DNA is TGCGCCAGCAGTGATTTATCAGGAGTATCCCGCACAGATACGCAGTATTTT.

This clonotype was picked up many times. The chain uses TRBV5-4 and TRBJ1-2; tentatively, D is TRBD1 (5 bases). Germline V gene lookup returns CDR1 SGHNT and CDR2 YYREEE (reference sequence). CDR3 length equals 14 residues. V was trimmed by 4 bases and J by 4 bases, leaving 14 bases between them. CDR3 in amino acids: CASSGRVSGYGYTF. CDR3 nucleotides: TGTGCCAGCAGCGGCAGGGTCTCTGGCTATGGCTACACCTTC.

This clonotype was picked up a small number of times. A much larger clone lies one base from this, so it may be a read error. This chain joins TRBV27 and TRBJ2-7; TRBD1 aligns across 7 bases. The trim removed 6 bases at V and 5 bases at J, leaving 10 bases unmatched. Germline V CDR1 and CDR2: MNHEY, SMNVEV (reference sequence). The CDR3 runs 14 residues. CDR3 nucleotides: TGTGCCAGCAGACGTGGGACAGATCGCAACGAGCAGTACTTC. It encodes CASRRGTDRNEQYF.

As to this clonotype: The junction departs from germline at one end; a sequencing error may be responsible. V and J are TRBV6-5 and TRBJ2-3; D tentatively fits TRBD1 or TRBD2 (5 bases each). CDR1 MNHEY and CDR2 SVGAGI come from the germline V gene. This CDR3 comprises 14 residues. The CDR3 region has the DNA TGTGCCAGCAGTTACGTAGGGGTTCGGGATATGCAGTATTTT. Translated: CASSYVGVRDMQYF.

In this sample, this clonotype turned up many times. CDR3 bases: TGTGCCAGCAGTGAATCCGACAAAAACACTGAAGCTTTCTTT. Encoded protein: CASSESDKNTEAFF. The chain combines TRBV2 with TRBJ1-1; no clear D. The length of the CDR3 is 14 residues. V shed 2 bases and J shed 2 bases, with 9 bases lying between them. The germline V gene encodes CDR1 SNHLY and CDR2 FYNNEI.

In the case of this clonotype: A much larger clone sits a single nucleotide away, making a read error possible. The chain joins TRBV12-3 or TRBV12-4 to TRBJ1-6; TRBD1 matches at 9 bases. This CDR3 is built from 14 residues. V dropped 7 bases and J dropped 8; count of bases not matched to a gene: 6. The CDR3 spells CASTAGTGYSPLHF. The CDR3 region has the DNA TGTGCCAGCACTGCCGGGACAGGGTATTCACCCCTCCACTTT.

V usage is TRBV4-1 and J usage is TRBJ2-3; D uncertain. The CDR3 runs to 14 residues. CDR1 MGHRA and CDR2 YSYEKL come from the germline V gene. Trimming removed 4 bases from V and 5 bases from J, with 13 bases in between. CDR3 coding DNA: TGCGCCAGCAGCCCCCGGATCGGCGGAGATACGCAGTATTTT. Its translation is CASSPRIGGDTQYF.

A word on this clonotype: A junction boundary mismatches the germline segment, possibly from a read error. The chain recombines TRBV4-1 with TRBJ2-7; no clear D gene. This CDR3 comprises 15 residues. Germline V gene data show CDR1 as MGHRA and CDR2 as YSYEKL. DNA for the CDR3: TGCGCCAGCAGCCAAGAACGGAGCCCCTCCCACGAGCAGTACTTC. Translation gives CASSQERSPSHEQYF.

Notes on this clonotype: A much larger clone sits a single nucleotide away, making a read error possible. The chain recombines TRBV30 with TRBJ1-6; D not certain. The CDR3 is made up of 13 amino acids. Germline CDR1 and CDR2: GTSNPN and SVGIG (reference sequence). The CDR3 loop is CVWSQYGRSPLHF. The CDR3 coding sequence is TGTGTCTGGAGTCAGTACGGTCGGTCACCCCTCCACTTT.

As regards this clonotype: A read error may be the cause here, since a much bigger clone is one base away. The gene calls are TRBV10-3 and TRBJ2-3, with D hard to call. Trimming took off 7 bases at V and 6 bases at J, with 11 bases between the two ends. Per germline, CDR1 ENHRY and CDR2 SYGVKD. The CDR3 is 12 amino acids. The CDR3 reads CAINEEVDTQYF. CDR3 nucleotide sequence: TGTGCCATCAATGAAGAAGTCGATACGCAGTATTTT.

The sample holds a few counts of this clonotype. A read error may explain this, as a much larger clone is one base away. The chain recombines TRBV5-1 with TRBJ1-1; no clear D. The CDR3 is 14 amino acids. Germline values: CDR1 SGHRS, CDR2 YFSETQ. The CDR3 sequence is CASSRRDTNAEAFF. The CDR3 nucleotides read TGCGCCAGCAGCAGAAGAGACACGAACGCTGAAGCTTTCTTT.

The chain is built from TRBV19 and TRBJ2-2; D is undetermined. The V and J ends lost 3 bases and 5 bases respectively, with 10 bases between them. This CDR3 region has 14 residues. CDR1 is LNHDA and CDR2 is SQIVND in the germline V gene (reference sequence). Here the CDR3 reads CASSIGPLTGELFF. DNA for the CDR3: TGTGCCAGTAGTATTGGGCCGCTGACCGGGGAGCTGTTTTTT.

This sequence joins TRBV7-9 and TRBJ2-6; perhaps TRBD1 as D (5 bases). The CDR3 loop spans 14 amino acids. V lost 5 bases and J lost 4, with 9 bases in between. CDR1 is SEHNR, CDR2 FQNEAQ, per germline (reference sequence). CDR3 bases: TGTGCCAGCAGCGGGGCGGCCGGGGCCAACGTCCTGACTTTC. Amino acids: CASSGAAGANVLTF.

This clonotype turned up a few times. The V gene is TRBV11-2, the J gene TRBJ2-7, with D perhaps assigned TRBD1 or TRBD2 (5 bases each). This CDR3 spans 14 amino acids. V gave up 6 bases and J gave up 0 bases, with 12 bases separating them. The germline V gene has CDR1 SGHAT and CDR2 FQNNGV. CDR3 nucleotide sequence: TGTGCCAGCAGTGAGGGGCGTCACTCCTACGAGCAGTACTTC. It codes for CASSEGRHSYEQYF.